The entry that follows covers one TCR beta chain sequence. No antigen is known for it. The CDR3 loop spans 15 amino acids. CDR1 KGHSH and CDR2 LQKENI come from the germline V gene. Trimming pared 1 base from V and 7 bases from J, leaving 11 bases between. The data derive from a study of CXCR4 blockade with PD-1 therapy in pancreatic cancer. General study points: More frequent amino acid clones had more nucleotide rearrangements, suggesting convergent selection.

The protocol was immunoSEQ multiplex PCR, while the TCRdb copy is restricted to in-frame clones and leaves out a portion. The sample has thousands of clones; about half are singletons. Sequenced: tumor tissue. The TCR comes from a human donor with pancreatic ductal adenocarcinoma. The rearrangement uses TRBV18 and TRBJ1-6, with TRBD1 as a possible D gene (6 bases). The CDR3, as DNA: TGTGCCAGCTCACCACTCCAGGGGCGAAATTCACCCCTCCACTTT. Protein: CASSPLQGRNSPLHF.